This T cell receptor (beta chain) came from a study of graft-versus-host responses after intestinal transplantation. The germline V gene has CDR1 SGHAT and CDR2 FQNNGV. The CDR3 has 16 amino acids. Trimming cost V 0 bases and J 4 bases; bases outside gene matches: 5. Sequencing used immunoSEQ multiplex PCR; TCRdb keeps in-frame clones, though not all of them. The table lists 20,000 to 25,000 clones, around 94% of them singletons. The sequencing used PBMCs, collected 156 days after intestinal transplant. The rearrangement uses TRBV11-2 and TRBJ2-7, with 11 bases fitting TRBD1. This TCR came from a human patient who received an intestinal transplant, so some T cells may come from the graft donor. DNA of the CDR3: TGTGCCAGCAGCTTAGATTCCGGGACAGGGGGATACGAGCAGTACTTC. This codes for CASSLDSGTGGYEQYF.